This T cell receptor (beta chain) was profiled in a study of blood T cell repertoires in COVID-19. Study-level background: Samples of COVID-19 (acute and convalescent) were obtained from the United States, Italy and Spain. The cDNA or gDNA used as material had been derived from T cells, B-cell-depleted T cells, or PBMCs.

In the authors' workflow: Estimates of nucleated cell counts were drawn from the amplification of reference gene primers. The assay was immunoSEQ multiplex PCR, and TCRdb's table has in-frame clones only and misses some. The V and J calls and clone size are taken from that table; D and trimming were inferred from the DNA. This sample has approximately 300,000 clones, with 80% to 90% found just once. Sequencing input: peripheral blood. The TCR was taken from a woman in her forties or fifties with acute or convalescent COVID-19.

The CDR3 spells CASSERGSSYNEQFF. The CDR3 bases are TGTGCCAGCAGTGAAAGGGGGTCCTCCTACAATGAGCAGTTCTTC. This sequence joins TRBV6-1 and TRBJ2-1, with TRBD1 as a possible D gene (6 bases). The V end was cut by 2 bases, the J end by 0 bases, with 8 bases between. This CDR3 comprises 15 residues. CDR1 MNHNS and CDR2 SASEGT come from the germline V gene.